Listed below are T cell receptor beta chains from one sample, sequenced in a study of neurological immune-mediated disorders. TCRdb reanalysed the 5' RACE reads using MiXCR and keeps one entry per CDR3 protein. The sample includes fewer than 20,000 distinct CDR3 sequences, about 15% of them seen just once. The specimen was PBMCs. These receptors came from a man aged 55 to 70 with HTLV-1-associated myelopathy (HAM/TSP). The conserved cysteine and the conserved F or W are not part of the CDR3 here.

v_call cdr3_aa
TRBV20-1 SAPQGNQPQH
TRBV12-3/TRBV12-4 ASSLSRGDTQY
TRBV7-8 ASRRQGATYEQY
TRBV7-2 ASSLGFLAGEETQY
TRBV5-1 ASSFRGGANEQF
TRBV27 ASSQPRGTVPYEQY
TRBV2 ASGRDRTFYEQY
TRBV3-1 ASSGTPALYNEQF
TRBV5-1 ASSTAQGNTEAF
TRBV27 ASSTGAYYGYT
TRBV18 ASSDLQGRTGELF
TRBV7-3 ASSPQGGPFYGYT
TRBV9 ASSVTHRDTEAF
TRBV7-8 ASSYPWGEETQY
TRBV12-3/TRBV12-4 ASSLVTGGEETQY
TRBV7-3 ASSSRGTPRNEQF